Listed below are T cell receptor beta chains from one sample, sequenced in a study of T-cell reconstitution after alpha-beta-depleted transplantation in children. MiXCR, applied by TCRdb to the PCR reads, yields one record per CDR3 protein. The sample consists of about 460,000 distinct CDR3 sequences, 12% of them appearing once. The sample in question was PBMCs from the stem cell graft donor, obtained from the stem cell graft. The receptors originated from a human donor who donated a stem cell graft to a child with combined immunodeficiency. Both conserved end residues are part of each CDR3. D genes are given only for firm matches. Clone sizes are given selectively: once, few, many, or a class where the clone is expanded.

J,size,D,V,CDR3,DNA
TRBJ1-2,few,TRBD1,TRBV9,CASSVYSQGGGYTF,TGTGCCAGCAGCGTATATAGTCAGGGGGGCGGCTACACCTTC
TRBJ2-2,few,NA,TRBV2,CASSEGSQNGELFF,TGTGCCAGCAGTGAAGGGTCCCAAAATGGGGAGCTGTTTTTT
TRBJ2-5,few,TRBD2,TRBV12-3/TRBV12-4,CASNKAGGRETQYF,TGTGCCAGCAACAAAGCGGGAGGCCGGGAGACCCAGTACTTC
TRBJ1-5,many,NA,TRBV6-5,CASGYTGQPQHF,TGTGCCAGCGGGTATACAGGGCAGCCCCAGCATTTT
TRBJ2-1,many,NA,TRBV12-3/TRBV12-4,CASSHASENEQFF,TGTGCCAGCAGCCATGCCTCCGAGAATGAGCAGTTCTTC
TRBJ2-3,few,TRBD1,TRBV29-1,CSVEDREPLIGLYTDTQYF,TGCAGCGTTGAGGACAGGGAACCCCTTATTGGGTTGTACACAGATACGCAGTATTTT
TRBJ2-3,few,NA,TRBV21-1,CASIRGARPDTQYF,TGTGCCAGCATCCGGGGGGCCCGGCCAGATACGCAGTATTTT
TRBJ2-3,NA,NA,TRBV7-9,CASPIRELGTDTQYF,TGTGCCAGCCCTATACGGGAGCTGGGCACAGATACGCAGTATTTT
TRBJ2-3,many,NA,TRBV20-1,CSASRHGTGAITDTQYF,TGCAGTGCTAGTCGTCATGGAACCGGTGCCATCACAGATACGCAGTATTTT
TRBJ1-1,many,NA,TRBV5-6,CASSSPTVNTEAFF,TGTGCCAGCAGCTCGCCGACAGTGAACACTGAAGCTTTCTTT
TRBJ2-1,NA,TRBD2,TRBV24-1,CATSDLSGGSSYNEQFF,TGTGCCACCAGTGATTTGAGCGGGGGGTCCTCCTACAATGAGCAGTTCTTC
TRBJ2-7,NA,TRBD1,TRBV7-2,CASSLRGPPFSYEQYF,TGTGCCAGCAGCTTAAGGGGGCCGCCCTTCTCCTACGAGCAGTACTTC
TRBJ2-2,many,TRBD2,TRBV20-1,CSLAGGTGELFF,TGCAGCTTAGCGGGAGGTACCGGGGAGCTGTTTTTT
TRBJ2-2,NA,NA,TRBV4-1,CASGHGANTGELFF,TGCGCCAGCGGCCATGGAGCGAACACCGGGGAGCTGTTTTTT
TRBJ1-4,NA,NA,TRBV12-3/TRBV12-4,CASSRRGAPKLFF,TGTGCCAGCTCCAGGAGAGGCGCACCAAAACTGTTTTTT
TRBJ2-5,few,TRBD2,TRBV6-5,CASSYGGREIQETQYF,TGTGCCAGCAGTTACGGGGGGAGGGAAATCCAAGAGACCCAGTACTTC
TRBJ2-2,NA,TRBD2,TRBV29-1,CSVDSSGRAGTGELFF,TGCAGCGTTGATTCCAGCGGGAGGGCCGGGACCGGGGAGCTGTTTTTT
TRBJ2-4,many,NA,TRBV29-1,CSVEAQGGWGTMDIQYF,TGCAGCGTTGAAGCTCAAGGGGGGTGGGGAACAATGGACATTCAGTACTTC
TRBJ2-4,NA,NA,TRBV29-1,CSVEDAGAKNIQYF,TGCAGCGTTGAAGACGCCGGGGCCAAAAACATTCAGTACTTC
TRBJ2-5,many,TRBD1,TRBV13,CASSWTGAEETQYF,TGTGCCAGCAGCTGGACAGGGGCGGAAGAGACCCAGTACTTC
TRBJ2-1,NA,NA,TRBV12-3/TRBV12-4,CASSLAAGAEQFF,TGTGCCAGCAGTCTGGCTGCTGGTGCTGAGCAGTTCTTC
TRBJ2-3,few,NA,TRBV20-1,CSARIAPPGIDTQYF,TGCAGTGCTAGGATCGCCCCTCCGGGGATAGATACGCAGTATTTT
TRBJ2-1,NA,TRBD1,TRBV6-2/TRBV6-3,CASTLDRGREQFF,TGTGCCAGCACCCTAGACAGGGGGCGTGAGCAGTTCTTC